Listed below are T cell receptor beta chains from one sample, sequenced in a study of T cell repertoires in cytomegalovirus infection. TCRdb reprocessed the reads via MiXCR and lists one record per CDR3 protein. The data contain about 310,000 distinct CDR3 sequences, around a quarter of them singletons. Their target antigens are unknown. Sequenced here: cultured PBMCs, sampled from culture after CMV antigen stimulation. All receptors derive from a human donor in good health (CMV status not recorded). Some clones in this sample may be carry-over from other donors' samples. Each CDR3 is given with its conserved first and last residue. A D gene is named only where the DNA matches it firmly. Size is omitted from some rows. Given values are once, few, many or a class for expanded clones.

j_call,v_call,clone_size,d_call,cdr3_nt,cdr3_aa
TRBJ2-1,TRBV2,few,TRBD2,TGTGCCAGAACCTCCGGGACTAGCGTATTCAATGAGCAGTTCTTC,CARTSGTSVFNEQFF
TRBJ2-1,TRBV28,NA,NA,TGTGCCAGCAGTTTTCCCAGGACTGGGCGCGGTATCGGGGAGCAGTTCTTC,CASSFPRTGRGIGEQFF
TRBJ1-2,TRBV6-5,few,TRBD1,TGTGCCAGCAGTTACTCGGGTGCAGGCAGGGGGCGGGGTCGTGGCTACACCTTC,CASSYSGAGRGRGRGYTF
TRBJ2-7,TRBV19,NA,NA,TGTGCCAGTAGTGCGATTCATGAGACAGAAGACTACGAGCAGTACTTC,CASSAIHETEDYEQYF
TRBJ2-3,TRBV6-2/TRBV6-3,many,NA,TGTGCCAGCAGTTACTCCGGCCTAGGCGCAGATACGCAGTATTTT,CASSYSGLGADTQYF
TRBJ2-7,TRBV6-1,many,TRBD1,TGTGCCAGCAGTGGAACAGGGGGCTACGAGCAGTACTTC,CASSGTGGYEQYF
TRBJ1-1,TRBV19,few,NA,TGTGCCAGTAGTATAGATGAAGAAAGGACTGAAGCTTTCTTT,CASSIDEERTEAFF
TRBJ2-1,TRBV19,few,NA,TGTGCCAGTAGTATTGACGGAGCAAGCTCCTACAATGAGCAGTTCTTC,CASSIDGASSYNEQFF
TRBJ2-7,TRBV18,NA,NA,TGTGCCAGCTCACCACTTAGAGGGGCCTCCTACGAGCAGTACTTC,CASSPLRGASYEQYF
TRBJ2-1,TRBV15,NA,NA,TGTGCCACCATCACGGGATACAACAATGAGCAGTTCTTC,CATITGYNNEQFF
TRBJ1-2,TRBV20-1,few,TRBD1,TGCAGTGCTAGTACTGACAGGGACTATGGCTACACCTTC,CSASTDRDYGYTF
TRBJ1-2,TRBV28,NA,NA,TGTGCCAGCAGCCTTAACTATGTCTACACCTTC,CASSLNYVYTF
TRBJ1-1,TRBV6-5,NA,NA,TGTGCCAGCAGTTACTCGGGGTTGGGAGTGAACACTGAAGCTTTCTTT,CASSYSGLGVNTEAFF
TRBJ2-1,TRBV29-1,NA,TRBD2,TGCAGCGTTGATGTGGCGGGAGGGCCCTACAATGAGCAGTTCTTC,CSVDVAGGPYNEQFF
TRBJ1-6,TRBV5-1,few,NA,TGCGCCAGCAGCTTGGCGGGGGACGCTGATTCACCCCTCCACTTT,CASSLAGDADSPLHF
TRBJ2-1,TRBV5-5,few,NA,TGTGCCAGCAGCTTGGGAACTACAGGCTACAATGAGCAGTTCTTC,CASSLGTTGYNEQFF
TRBJ2-1,TRBV20-1,few,TRBD2,TGCAGTGCTATTGGGACTAGTCTATACAATGAGCAGTTCTTC,CSAIGTSLYNEQFF